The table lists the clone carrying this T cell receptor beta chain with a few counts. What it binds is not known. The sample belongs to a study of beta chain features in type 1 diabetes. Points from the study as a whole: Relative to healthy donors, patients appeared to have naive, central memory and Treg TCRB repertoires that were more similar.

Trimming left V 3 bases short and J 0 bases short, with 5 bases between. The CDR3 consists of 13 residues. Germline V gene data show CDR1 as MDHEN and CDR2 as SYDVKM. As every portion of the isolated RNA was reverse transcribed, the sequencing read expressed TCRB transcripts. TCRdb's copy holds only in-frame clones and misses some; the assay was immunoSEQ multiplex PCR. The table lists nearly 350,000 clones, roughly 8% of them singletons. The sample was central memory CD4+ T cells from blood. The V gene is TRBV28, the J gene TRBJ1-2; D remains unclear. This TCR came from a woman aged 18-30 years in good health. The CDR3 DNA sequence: TGTGCCAGCAGTTTTGGAGCTAACTATGGCTACACCTTC. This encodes CASSFGANYGYTF.